Listed here are 32 T cell receptor beta chains from one sample, sequenced in a study of beta chain features in type 1 diabetes. The study reverse transcribed the entire isolated RNA, so it sequenced expressed TCRB transcripts. Here immunoSEQ multiplex PCR was the method, and the copy in TCRdb shows in-frame clones only, minus some. The sample lists roughly 370,000 clones; approximately 15% were seen once. Specimen: naive CD4+ T cells from blood. These receptors all come from a young man in good health.

V and J are TRBV6-6 and TRBJ1-2; weak D call: TRBD1 (6 bases). Germline V gene sequence: CDR1 MNHNY, CDR2 SVGAGI (reference sequence). This CDR3 has 14 amino acids. V gave up 11 bases and J gave up 5 bases, with 21 bases separating them. CDR3 loop: CASKLRDTPYGYTF. The CDR3 nucleotides are TGTGCCTCCAAGTTAAGGGACACCCCTTATGGCTACACCTTC.

This clone showed up just a few times. V usage is TRBV4-3 and J usage is TRBJ2-1; a possible D gene is TRBD1 (6 bases). The CDR3 sequence is 15 residues long. The germline V gene encodes CDR1 LGHNA and CDR2 YSLEER. V lost 0 bases to trimming and J lost 8 bases, with 14 bases between them. CDR3 DNA: TGCGCCAGCAGCCAAGATAGGACAGTGTTCTATGAGCAGTTCTTC. This encodes CASSQDRTVFYEQFF.

The chain joins TRBV18 to TRBJ2-5; no clear D gene. CDR1 and CDR2 from the germline V gene are KGHSH and LQKENI. Trimming cost V 1 base and J 5 bases, with 14 bases left between them. The CDR3 contains 15 residues. The CDR3 protein is CASSPLFRQEETQYF. The CDR3 DNA follows: TGTGCCAGCTCACCACTCTTTAGACAAGAGGAGACCCAGTACTTC.

About this clone itself: Other DNA sequences from this sample encode an identical CDR3 as well. This chain links TRBV5-1 with TRBJ1-1, with TRBD1 identical over 7 bases. J lost 0 bases, V lost 4 bases, and 3 bases had no gene match. The CDR3 loop spans 14 amino acids. The germline V gene has CDR1 SGHRS and CDR2 YFSETQ. As DNA, the CDR3 is TGCGCCAGCAGCCTGGGACAGATGAACACTGAAGCTTTCTTT. Its translation is CASSLGQMNTEAFF.

The chain combines TRBV7-9 with TRBJ1-1; D is possibly TRBD1 (5 bases). V gave up 2 bases and J gave up 0 bases, with 10 bases separating them. Per germline, CDR1 SEHNR and CDR2 FQNEAQ (reference sequence). This CDR3 contains 15 residues. For the CDR3, the DNA is TGTGCCAGCAGCTTACCAGGGTCCATGAACACTGAAGCTTTCTTT. This translates into CASSLPGSMNTEAFF. Full variable domain (rest looked up from reference TRBV7-9 and TRBJ1-1): DTGVSQNPRHKITKRGQNVTFRCDPISEHNRLYWYRQTLGQGPEFLTYFQNEAQLEKSRLLSDRFSAERPKGSFSTLEIQRTEQGDSAMYLCASSLPGSMNTEAFFGQGTRLTVV.

The chain links TRBV5-4 to TRBJ2-5, with D possibly being TRBD2 (6 bases). This CDR3 has 13 amino acids. Germline CDR1 SGHNT, CDR2 YYREEE (reference sequence). The V and J ends lost 0 bases and 4 bases respectively, with 7 bases between them. CDR3 coding DNA: TGTGCCAGCAGCTTGGCGGGAGTAGAGACCCAGTACTTC. It encodes CASSLAGVETQYF.

The chain is built from TRBV5-1 and TRBJ2-5; no firm D call. The germline V and J ends were trimmed by 0 bases and 2 bases, with 8 bases remaining between them. CDR1 and CDR2 from the germline V gene are SGHRS and YFSETQ. This CDR3 is built from 14 residues. The CDR3 is CASSLVARQETQYF. As DNA, the CDR3 is TGCGCCAGCAGCTTGGTGGCCAGACAAGAGACCCAGTACTTC. Drawing the rest from reference TRBV5-1 and TRBJ2-5, the complete variable domain is KAGVTQTPRYLIKTRGQQVTLSCSPISGHRSVSWYQQTPGQGLQFLFEYFSETQRNKGNFPGRFSGRQFSNSRSEMNVSTLELGDSALYLCASSLVARQETQYFGPGTRLLVL.

J is TRBJ1-1 and V is TRBV5-4; perhaps TRBD1 as D (6 bases). This CDR3 spans 15 amino acids. The V end lost 3 bases, the J end lost 0 bases, and 12 bases lay between the germline ends. CDR1 is SGHNT and CDR2 is YYREEE in the germline V gene (reference sequence). CDR3 bases: TGTGCCAGCAGCTCCGGGACACCTATGAACACTGAAGCTTTCTTT. Protein sequence: CASSSGTPMNTEAFF.

This chain uses TRBV7-2 with TRBJ1-1, with TRBD1 identical over 10 bases. CDR3 length: 14 residues. Per germline, CDR1 SGHTA and CDR2 FQGNSA. Trimming cost V 5 bases and J 1 base; bases outside gene matches: 1. CDR3 sequence (DNA): TGTGCCAGCAGCAGGACAGGGGGGAACACTGAAGCTTTCTTT. It translates to CASSRTGGNTEAFF.

This clone was seen more than once but under ten times. The rearrangement uses TRBV9 and TRBJ2-7; a possible D gene is TRBD2 (6 bases). The CDR3 has 14 residues. The V gene's germline CDR1 is SGDLS and CDR2 YYNGEE. V gave up 4 bases and J gave up 2 bases, with 13 bases separating them. As DNA, the CDR3 is TGTGCCAGCAGCCCAGCGGGCAGCACCTACGAGCAGTACTTC. Residues: CASSPAGSTYEQYF.

This chain uses TRBV7-2 with TRBJ1-1; 8 nucleotides align to TRBD1. J lost 4 bases, V lost 2 bases, and 3 bases had no gene match. Germline V gives CDR1 SGHTA, CDR2 FQGNSA. This CDR3 contains 14 residues. The CDR3 here is CASSLKTGGTEAFF. The CDR3 coding sequence is TGTGCCAGCAGCTTAAAAACAGGGGGCACTGAAGCTTTCTTT.

The chain recombines TRBV7-2 with TRBJ1-2, with D perhaps TRBD1 (6 bases). The length of the CDR3 is 15 residues. The V end was cut by 5 bases, the J end by 6 bases, with 19 bases between. Germline V gene data show CDR1 as SGHTA and CDR2 as FQGNSA. The CDR3: CASSKHRVDMNGYTF. Written as DNA, the CDR3 is TGTGCCAGCAGCAAGCACAGGGTTGATATGAATGGCTACACCTTC.

This chain links TRBV7-9 with TRBJ2-6; TRBD2 matches 10 bases. The junction had 3 bases not matched to a gene; V was cut back by 4 bases and J by 0 bases. There are 17 residues in the CDR3. The germline V gene has CDR1 SEHNR and CDR2 FQNEAQ (reference sequence). CDR3 DNA sequence: TGTGCCAGCAGCTGGACTAGCGGACTCTCTGGGGCCAACGTCCTGACTTTC. Encoded protein: CASSWTSGLSGANVLTF.

This chain joins TRBV14 and TRBJ1-3; 8 nucleotides agree with TRBD1. The CDR3 runs to 15 residues. The germline V gene encodes CDR1 SGHDN and CDR2 FVKESK. After removal of 3 bases from V and 5 bases from J, the junction contained 6 bases not matched to a gene. The CDR3 nucleotides read TGTGCCAGCAGCCAGAGGACAGGGCATAGAAACACCATATATTTT. Translating gives CASSQRTGHRNTIYF.

This clone was observed a few times. The chain employs TRBV5-1 and TRBJ1-2; no clear D. Trimming pared 0 bases from V and 8 bases from J, leaving 11 bases between. The CDR3 runs to 13 residues. The V gene's germline CDR1 is SGHRS and CDR2 YFSETQ. The CDR3 nucleotides are TGCGCCAGCAGCTTGGTCGGGGAAGGAGGCTACACCTTC. Protein: CASSLVGEGGYTF.

A remark on this clone: Other DNA sequences from this sample encode an identical CDR3 as well. The chain couples TRBV5-1 to TRBJ2-7; a possible D gene is TRBD1 (5 bases). V gave up 0 bases and J gave up 4 bases, with 5 bases separating them. Germline V CDR1 and CDR2: SGHRS, YFSETQ. This CDR3 spans 12 amino acids. The CDR3 spells CASSLEGYEQYF. The DNA for the CDR3 is TGCGCCAGCAGCTTGGAGGGGTACGAGCAGTACTTC.

This chain joins TRBV18 and TRBJ2-7, with D uncertain. This CDR3 has 15 amino acids. Germline CDR1 KGHSH, CDR2 LQKENI. Trimming took 2 bases from V and 3 from J, leaving 14 bases between them. The CDR3 nucleotides read TGTGCCAGCTCACCAGATTCCCAAACCGGCTACGAGCAGTACGTC. Its translation is CASSPDSQTGYEQYV.

This sequence joins TRBV2 and TRBJ1-5; no firm D call. V was cut by 4 bases and J by 9 bases, with 16 bases left in between. CDR1 is SNHLY, CDR2 FYNNEI, per germline. The CDR3 totals 14 residues. CDR3 in DNA: TGTGCCAGCAGTGTTGATTCGGGCGTTCGGCCCCAGCATTTT. Its protein product is CASSVDSGVRPQHF.

Only a few counts were recorded for this clone. The sample has other DNA sequences that encode this CDR3 too. V gene TRBV14 combines with J gene TRBJ2-2; D is unresolved. This CDR3 comprises 13 residues. Deletions cut 3 bases from V and 1 base from J, with 3 bases between. Germline CDR1 SGHDN, CDR2 FVKESK. CDR3 residues: CASSQKNTGELFF. The CDR3 bases are TGTGCCAGCAGCCAGAAGAACACCGGGGAGCTGTTTTTT.

This clone was seen only a few times. This chain uses TRBV29-1 with TRBJ1-1, with D possibly being TRBD1 (5 bases). The CDR3 sequence is 13 residues long. Trimming stripped 6 bases from V and 2 bases from J, with 13 bases between. Looked up from germline, CDR1 is SQVTM and CDR2 is ANQGSEA. The CDR3 here is CSVSPGVNTEAFF. The CDR3 DNA reads TGCAGCGTCTCGCCGGGGGTAAACACTGAAGCTTTCTTT.

This clone was seen more than once but under ten times. The J gene is TRBJ2-5, the V gene TRBV2; D possibly uses TRBD1 or TRBD2 (6 bases each). Germline loops: CDR1 SNHLY, CDR2 FYNNEI. The length of the CDR3 is 13 residues. V was shortened by 8 bases and J by 1 base, with 11 bases between the two germline ends. CDR3 coding DNA: TGTGCCAGCTCTCGGGGGCTCCAAGAGACCCAGTACTTC. Translated: CASSRGLQETQYF.

The CDR3 reads CASSGGQGRGEQYV. The CDR3 DNA is TGTGCCAGCAGCGGGGGACAGGGGAGAGGCGAGCAGTACGTC. The chain combines TRBV5-4 with TRBJ2-7; 10 positions match TRBD1. Unmatched junction bases numbered 7, after V lost 4 bases and J lost 6 bases. CDR1 is SGHNT and CDR2 is YYREEE in the germline V gene (reference sequence). The CDR3 has 14 amino acids.

This clone was picked up a small number of times. Other DNA sequences in this specimen translate into the identical CDR3. The chain couples TRBV5-1 to TRBJ2-1; D is uncertain. The CDR3 has 14 amino acids. Germline CDR1 and CDR2: SGHRS and YFSETQ. The V end was cut by 0 bases, the J end by 1 base, with 5 bases between. The CDR3 region has the DNA TGCGCCAGCAGCTTGGGAGGATCCTACAATGAGCAGTTCTTC. This translates into CASSLGGSYNEQFF.

This clone was counted between two and nine times. The CDR3 is CASSVAGGLVETQYF. In DNA, the CDR3 is TGTGCCAGCAGCGTAGCGGGGGGGCTGGTAGAGACCCAGTACTTC. The V and J genes are TRBV9 and TRBJ2-5; TRBD2 matches at 8 bases. The CDR3 covers 15 residues. Germline V gene sequence: CDR1 SGDLS, CDR2 YYNGEE. V lost 0 bases, J lost 4 bases, and 5 bases stayed unmatched.

The chain uses TRBV11-2 and TRBJ2-1; no definite D call. This CDR3 spans 14 amino acids. Deletions cut 5 bases from V and 7 bases from J, with 15 bases between. CDR1 is SGHAT and CDR2 is FQNNGV in the germline V gene. CDR3 in DNA: TGTGCCAGCAGCCCCGGGCCCTGGCGGAATGAGCAGTTCTTC. This sequence encodes CASSPGPWRNEQFF.

The sample holds many counts of this clone. Other nucleotide sequences from this sample produce the same CDR3. The J gene is TRBJ1-1, the V gene TRBV29-1; tentative D call: TRBD1 (5 bases). V lost 4 bases, J lost 4 bases, and 10 bases lay in between. Germline V gives CDR1 SQVTM, CDR2 ANQGSEA. The CDR3 has 12 amino acids. Here the CDR3 DNA reads TGCAGCGTTGGTCAGGGCGGCACTGAAGCTTTCTTT. This sequence encodes CSVGQGGTEAFF.

Notes on this clone: Within the sample, other DNA sequences also encode this same CDR3. The rearrangement joins TRBV4-3 to TRBJ2-2, with 10 positions matching TRBD2. The germline V gene has CDR1 LGHNA and CDR2 YSLEER. The CDR3 has 16 amino acids. Unmatched junction bases numbered 3, after V lost 3 bases and J lost 2 bases. The CDR3 DNA sequence: TGCGCCAGCAGCCATGGACTAGCGGCAAACACCGGGGAGCTGTTTTTT. It encodes CASSHGLAANTGELFF.

V and J are TRBV9 and TRBJ1-2; TRBD1 aligns across 7 bases. This CDR3 region has 12 residues. Germline CDR1 and CDR2: SGDLS and YYNGEE. J gave up 5 bases and V 3 bases, and 1 base lay outside the gene matches. The CDR3 bases are TGTGCCAGCAGCGCAGGGGGGTATGGCTACACCTTC. Protein: CASSAGGYGYTF.

In the case of this clone: Other DNA sequences from this sample encode an identical CDR3 as well. This chain connects TRBV30 to TRBJ1-5; D remains ambiguous. The germline gives CDR1 GTSNPN, CDR2 SVGIG (reference sequence). There are 13 residues in the CDR3. V lost 0 bases, J lost 7 bases, and 10 bases lay in between. The CDR3: CAWSVLAGQPQHF. DNA of the CDR3: TGTGCCTGGAGTGTACTGGCCGGGCAGCCCCAGCATTTT.

This clone was detected a few times. V is TRBV10-3 and J is TRBJ2-1; D may be TRBD1 or TRBD2 (5 bases each). Per the germline V gene, CDR1 is ENHRY and CDR2 is SYGVKD. This CDR3 has 13 residues. The V end lost 4 bases, the J end lost 7 bases, and 11 bases lay between the germline ends. CDR3 residues: CAISGLGENEQFF. The CDR3 nucleotides are TGTGCCATCAGTGGTTTGGGGGAGAATGAGCAGTTCTTC.

The chain couples TRBV29-1 to TRBJ2-1; 7 bases are shared with TRBD2. V was clipped by 6 bases and J by 5 bases; unmatched bases: 16. Germline CDR1 reads SQVTM; CDR2 reads ANQGSEA. The CDR3 runs 16 residues. CDR3 region: CSVAGVASGGHNEQFF. In nucleotides, the CDR3 is TGCAGCGTCGCTGGGGTCGCGTCGGGAGGTCACAATGAGCAGTTCTTC.

The gene calls are TRBV4-3 and TRBJ2-3; either TRBD1 or TRBD2 may fit D (5 bases each). Per the germline V gene, CDR1 is LGHNA and CDR2 is YSLEER. The CDR3 has 15 residues. The V and J ends lost 0 bases and 4 bases respectively, with 11 bases between them. The CDR3 protein is CASSQEGVSADTQYF. The CDR3, as DNA: TGCGCCAGCAGCCAAGAGGGGGTATCGGCAGATACGCAGTATTTT.